This T cell receptor beta chain was profiled in a study of metastatic and nonmetastatic thyroid tumors. Study details: Blood and tumor or nodule tissue repertoires from malignant and benign thyroid patients were compared. Study-level findings and limits: TCR beta diversity was reportedly significantly higher in malignant thyroid tumors than benign nodules, in blood and tumor.

Original methodology: What underpinned the distant-metastasis classifier for papillary thyroid cancer was the set of CDR3 differences across clinicopathological groups. TCRdb re-processed the PCR reads through MiXCR. V and J calls and clone size were set by TCRdb, not the authors. This repertoire shows roughly 93,000 clones, roughly 13% found once; its top ten account for about 11%. Patients had received no treatment of any kind before thyroid surgery. Looked up from germline, CDR1 is SGHDT and CDR2 is YYEEEE. V lost 6 bases and J lost 3; bases outside the gene matches: 6. The CDR3 consists of 15 residues. This clone was recorded at least ten times. Its antigen is unknown.

The source of this sequence is a female donor with papillary thyroid cancer or a benign thyroid nodule (not recorded which). Some clones in this sample may be carry-over from other donors' samples. V and J are TRBV5-6 and TRBJ2-1; 10 bases are shared with TRBD1. Sequenced: blood. CDR3 loop: CASIRTGGNYNEQFF. DNA for the CDR3: TGTGCCAGCATCCGGACAGGGGGAAACTACAATGAGCAGTTCTTC.